Following are 19 T cell receptor beta chains from one sample sequenced in a study of shared clonotypes between healthy human individuals. The table came from immunoSEQ multiplex PCR; TCRdb's copy has only in-frame clones and leaves some out. The sample lists about 1.1 million clones; around three quarters were seen once. Material for sequencing was memory CD4+ T cells from PBMCs. Subset indicated: CD45RA-negative fraction. Source of these receptors: a man younger than 35 in good health. Some clones in this sample may be carry-over from other donors' samples.

On this clone: Other DNA sequences within the sample encode an identical CDR3. The chain couples TRBV9 to TRBJ2-3, with D unclear. The V gene's germline CDR1 is SGDLS and CDR2 YYNGEE. This CDR3 spans 12 amino acids. Trimming stripped 4 bases from V and 5 bases from J, with 8 bases between. The CDR3 protein is CASSPSGDTQYF. CDR3 sequence (DNA): TGTGCCAGCAGCCCCTCAGGAGATACGCAGTATTTT.

The J gene is TRBJ2-2, the V gene TRBV7-6, with D unclear. V lost 3 bases and J lost 5, with 10 bases in between. From germline, CDR1 is SGHVS and CDR2 FNYEAQ. The CDR3 has 14 amino acids. The chain's CDR3 is CASSFSFTTGELFF. CDR3 nucleotides: TGTGCCAGCAGCTTTAGCTTTACTACCGGGGAGCTGTTTTTT.

The chain recombines TRBV6-5 with TRBJ1-5; no clear D. V was trimmed by 0 bases and J by 2 bases, leaving 8 bases between them. CDR3 size: 15 residues. The germline V gene has CDR1 MNHEY and CDR2 SVGAGI. The CDR3: CASSYSATRNQPQHF. CDR3 sequence (DNA): TGTGCCAGCAGTTACTCGGCCACGCGCAATCAGCCCCAGCATTTT.

J is TRBJ1-2 and V is TRBV6-5; D unresolved. The CDR3 runs 15 residues. The germline V and J ends were trimmed by 7 bases and 4 bases, with 19 bases remaining between them. Germline V CDR1 and CDR2: MNHEY, SVGAGI. In DNA form, the CDR3 reads TGTGCCAGCAAGGTGGCGGGGATTAATGGCTATGGCTACACCTTC. Translation gives CASKVAGINGYGYTF.

V usage is TRBV5-5 and J usage is TRBJ1-2, with 7 positions matching TRBD1. Germline V CDR1 and CDR2: SGHKS, YYEKEE (reference sequence). The CDR3 has 16 residues. Trimming cost V 3 bases and J 0 bases; bases outside gene matches: 8. The CDR3 nucleotides read TGTGCCAGCAGCTCACTCCGGGACAGACCTAACTATGGCTACACCTTC. Translation: CASSSLRDRPNYGYTF.

This sequence joins TRBV6-5 and TRBJ2-7; 7 bases fit TRBD1. The CDR3 loop spans 11 amino acids. Germline assignment: CDR1 MNHEY and CDR2 SVGAGI. Unmatched junction bases numbered 1, after V lost 8 bases and J lost 3 bases. CDR3 loop: CASGQVYEQYF. The CDR3 bases are TGTGCCAGCGGACAGGTCTACGAGCAGTACTTC.

The chain is built from TRBV5-4 and TRBJ2-7; 7 bases agree with TRBD2. V shed 0 bases, J shed 0 bases, and the junction held 3 bases outside the gene matches. This CDR3 has 15 residues. Germline V gene lookup returns CDR1 SGHNT and CDR2 YYREEE (reference sequence). CDR3 sequence reads: CASSLGGGPSYEQYF. DNA for the CDR3: TGTGCCAGCAGCTTGGGGGGAGGGCCCTCCTACGAGCAGTACTTC.

On this clone: At one of its ends the junction is not consistent with the germline gene, which may arise from a read error. This same CDR3 is encoded by further DNA sequences in the sample. V gene TRBV6-1 combines with J gene TRBJ2-1; D not certain. This CDR3 is built from 12 residues. The germline V gene has CDR1 MNHNS and CDR2 SASEGT. CDR3: CASNLESHEQFF. In DNA, the CDR3 is TGTGCCAGCAACCTAGAGTCCCATGAACAGTTCTTC.

The chain carries TRBV4-3 and TRBJ2-3; D gene uncertain. V was pared by 0 bases and J by 0 bases, with 10 bases between. This CDR3 is built from 16 residues. In germline, CDR1 is LGHNA, CDR2 YSLEER. CDR3 coding DNA: TGCGCCAGCAGCCAAGATCAAAGAGCTAGCACAGATACGCAGTATTTT. Translation: CASSQDQRASTDTQYF.

This sequence joins TRBV5-4 and TRBJ2-2; perhaps TRBD2 as D (6 bases). Per the germline V gene, CDR1 is SGHNT and CDR2 is YYREEE (reference sequence). The V gene lost 3 bases and the J gene lost 0 bases, with 12 bases spanning the gap. CDR3 size: 16 residues. The CDR3, as DNA: TGTGCCAGCAGCTCGGCGGGAAAGGCGAACACCGGGGAGCTGTTTTTT. Its translation is CASSSAGKANTGELFF.

Regarding this clone: Other DNA variants within this sample encode the same CDR3. The DNA for the CDR3 is TGCGCCAGCAGCTCCCCCGCTAACTATGGCTACACCTTC. Protein: CASSSPANYGYTF. The chain couples TRBV5-1 to TRBJ1-2; unclear D gene. Germline CDR1 SGHRS, CDR2 YFSETQ. With 3 bases removed from V and 0 bases from J, the gap between germline ends came to 6 bases. This CDR3 has 13 amino acids.

The chain is built from TRBV5-6 and TRBJ2-3, with D perhaps assigned TRBD1 or TRBD2 (5 bases each). Trimming took 4 bases from V and 2 from J, leaving 23 bases between them. CDR1 and CDR2 (germline): SGHDT, YYEEEE. There are 18 residues in the CDR3. CDR3 region: CASSPIRVGELFTDTQYF. DNA of the CDR3: TGTGCCAGCAGCCCGATCCGAGTAGGGGAGCTATTCACAGATACGCAGTATTTT.

J is TRBJ1-5 and V is TRBV5-5, with TRBD1 identical over 7 bases. With 2 bases clipped from V and 7 bases from J, the junction kept 3 bases outside the gene matches. The CDR3 is 13 amino acids. The V gene's germline CDR1 is SGHKS and CDR2 YYEKEE (reference sequence). CDR3 in amino acids: CASSLDRDQPQHF. DNA of the CDR3: TGTGCCAGCAGCTTAGACAGGGACCAGCCCCAGCATTTT.

The DNA for the CDR3 is TGTGCCAGTAGTAACGGACAGGCGCCTGGCTATGGCTACACCTTC. This translates into CASSNGQAPGYGYTF. The V gene is TRBV19, the J gene TRBJ1-2, with 7 positions matching TRBD1. The CDR3 runs to 15 residues. The germline CDR1 and CDR2 sequences are LNHDA and SQIVND (reference sequence). V trimming: 4 bases; J trimming: 4 bases; junction bases outside the gene matches: 9.

The rearrangement uses TRBV5-4 and TRBJ2-1; a possible D gene is TRBD2 (5 bases). V was pared by 1 base and J by 5 bases, with 10 bases between. This CDR3 is built from 14 residues. Germline CDR1 reads SGHNT; CDR2 reads YYREEE (reference sequence). Here the CDR3 reads CASSLSSANNEQFF. The CDR3, as DNA: TGTGCCAGCAGCTTGAGTAGCGCCAACAATGAGCAGTTCTTC. Full variable domain (missing parts from reference TRBV5-4 and TRBJ2-1): ETGVTQSPTHLIKTRGQQVTLRCSSQSGHNTVSWYQQALGQGPQFIFQYYREEENGRGNFPPRFSGLQFPNYSSELNVNALELDDSALYLCASSLSSANNEQFFGPGTRLTVL.

The chain carries TRBV18 and TRBJ1-5; D unresolved. Germline V CDR1 and CDR2: KGHSH, LQKENI. The CDR3 runs to 15 residues. The ends were cut back, 6 bases at V and 5 bases at J, with 17 bases in the middle. The CDR3 DNA sequence: TGTGCCAGCTCCCGAGACGGTTTTAGGGATCAGCCCCAGCATTTT. As protein: CASSRDGFRDQPQHF. The complete variable domain, with remaining parts taken from reference TRBV18 and TRBJ1-5, reads NAGVMQNPRHLVRRRGQEARLRCSPMKGHSHVYWYRQLPEEGLKFMVYLQKENIIDESGMPKERFSAEFPKEGPSILRIQQVVRGDSAAYFCASSRDGFRDQPQHFGDGTRLSIL.

V gene TRBV14 combines with J gene TRBJ1-3; D gene uncertain. Germline-derived CDR1 and CDR2 are SGHDN and FVKESK. The CDR3 contains 15 residues. V was pared by 1 base and J by 0 bases, with 7 bases between. CDR3 coding DNA: TGTGCCAGCAGCCAAGTAGCGAACTCTGGAAACACCATATATTTT. It translates to CASSQVANSGNTIYF.

The chain joins TRBV28 to TRBJ1-1; TRBD1 might be the D (5 bases). The CDR3 consists of 12 residues. Germline V CDR1 and CDR2: MDHEN, SYDVKM. Trimming took 3 bases from V and 7 from J, leaving 9 bases between them. The CDR3 DNA reads TGTGCCAGCAGTTTTCTAGGGGTTGAAGCTTTCTTT. This gives the protein CASSFLGVEAFF.

In regard to this clone: This sample includes further DNA sequences coding for the same CDR3. The CDR3 coding sequence is TGCAGTGCTAGACAAAACACTGAAGCTTTCTTT. This codes for CSARQNTEAFF. This rearrangement joins TRBV20-1 to TRBJ1-1, with D unclear. Per the germline V gene, CDR1 is DFQATT and CDR2 is SNEGSKA (reference sequence). V lost 2 bases and J 2 bases, leaving 3 bases between the germline ends. The CDR3 has 11 residues.